These 31 T cell receptor beta chains originate from one sample sequenced in a study of neoadjuvant anti-PD-1 for oral cavity cancer. Profiled with immunoSEQ multiplex PCR; TCRdb holds only in-frame clones, not every one. The sample contains over 15,000 clones, roughly 78% of which appear only once. The sequencing here drew on PBMCs, taken before nivolumab (anti-PD-1) treatment. Every receptor here comes from a person between 35 and 79 years old with oral cavity squamous cell carcinoma.

V and J are TRBV19 and TRBJ1-5; D is ambiguous. Per germline, CDR1 LNHDA and CDR2 SQIVND (reference sequence). V was trimmed by 1 base and J by 5 bases, leaving 9 bases between them. CDR3 length: 14 residues. The CDR3: CASSIGQPDQPQHF. CDR3 nucleotides: TGTGCCAGTAGTATAGGACAACCCGATCAGCCCCAGCATTTT.

The chain couples TRBV4-1 to TRBJ2-1, with unresolved D. The CDR3 sequence is 15 residues long. Germline V lookup: CDR1 MGHRA, CDR2 YSYEKL. Trimming shortened V by 0 bases and J by 3 bases, and 9 bases separated the two germline ends. CDR3 sequence (DNA): TGCGCCAGCAGCCAAGATGTAGGGTTCTACAATGAGCAGTTCTTC. Amino acid sequence: CASSQDVGFYNEQFF.

The chain has TRBV28 and TRBJ2-7; weak D call: TRBD1 (5 bases). The CDR3 loop spans 18 amino acids. Germline lookup yields CDR1 MDHEN and CDR2 SYDVKM. With 3 bases removed from V and 2 bases from J, the gap between germline ends came to 23 bases. The CDR3 here is CASSFDRQRWTPPYEQYF. The CDR3 region has the DNA TGTGCCAGCAGTTTCGATCGACAGAGGTGGACGCCACCCTACGAGCAGTACTTC.

The V and J genes are TRBV2 and TRBJ2-3, with 8 bases that match TRBD2. The CDR3 contains 13 residues. Germline V gene data show CDR1 as SNHLY and CDR2 as FYNNEI. V was clipped by 6 bases and J by 9 bases; unmatched bases: 8. CDR3 in DNA: TGTGCCAGCAGGGGAATCGTAGCGGGAACGCAGTATTTT. This codes for CASRGIVAGTQYF.

The chain combines TRBV11-2 with TRBJ1-2; 8 bases line up with TRBD1. The CDR3 contains 16 residues. Germline V gene data show CDR1 as SGHAT and CDR2 as FQNNGV. Trimming took 3 bases from V and 3 from J; bases not matched to a gene: 9. The CDR3 is CASSLTPGQADYGYTF. The CDR3 DNA follows: TGTGCCAGCAGCTTGACGCCGGGACAGGCGGACTATGGCTACACCTTC. Together with reference TRBV11-2 and TRBJ1-2, the CDR3 gives the full variable domain: EAGVAQSPRYKIIEKRQSVAFWCNPISGHATLYWYQQILGQGPKLLIQFQNNGVVDDSQLPKDRFSAERLKGVDSTLKIQPAKLEDSAVYLCASSLTPGQADYGYTFGSGTRLTVV.

The CDR3 region is CASSLSWGKGNEQFF. The CDR3, as DNA: TGTGCCAGCAGCTTAAGTTGGGGGAAGGGGAATGAGCAGTTCTTC. The V and J genes are TRBV7-3 and TRBJ2-1; D may correspond to TRBD1 or TRBD2 (5 bases each). Looked up from germline, CDR1 is SGHTA and CDR2 is FQGTGA. The V gene lost 1 base and the J gene lost 7 bases, with 14 bases spanning the gap. The CDR3 runs to 15 residues.

The J gene is TRBJ2-5, the V gene TRBV7-2, with 13 bases fitting TRBD2. Looked up from germline, CDR1 is SGHTA and CDR2 is FQGNSA. The CDR3 contains 18 residues. V shed 5 bases and J 2 bases; nucleotides not matched to a gene: 11. DNA of the CDR3: TGTGCCAGCAGCCCCCGGACTAGCGGGAGAACGGGGCAAGAGACCCAGTACTTC. Its protein product is CASSPRTSGRTGQETQYF.

The chain employs TRBV20-1 and TRBJ2-7; either TRBD1 or TRBD2 may supply D (6 bases each). Germline CDR1 DFQATT, CDR2 SNEGSKA (reference sequence). The CDR3 spans 11 residues. V was pared by 5 bases and J by 6 bases, with 11 bases between. The CDR3, as DNA: TGCAGTGCTCCAAAGGGGGGCGAGCAGTACTTC. It is translated as CSAPKGGEQYF.

The V call is TRBV7-8, the J call TRBJ1-1; a weak D match, TRBD1 (5 bases). This CDR3 spans 12 amino acids. In germline, CDR1 is SGHVS, CDR2 FQNEAQ. With 3 bases removed from V and 3 bases from J, the gap between germline ends came to 5 bases. The CDR3 reads CASSFRDTEAFF. The DNA of the CDR3 is TGTGCCAGCAGCTTCAGGGACACTGAAGCTTTCTTT.

The sample holds a few counts of this clone. The chain joins TRBV9 to TRBJ2-1, with 12 bases lining up with TRBD2. The trim removed 0 bases at V and 10 bases at J, leaving 14 bases unmatched. Germline V gives CDR1 SGDLS, CDR2 YYNGEE. CDR3 length: 18 residues. The chain's CDR3 is CASSVVASGRGFPGEQFF. CDR3 nucleotide sequence: TGTGCCAGCAGCGTAGTGGCTAGCGGGAGGGGCTTTCCGGGGGAGCAGTTCTTC.

The J gene is TRBJ2-1, the V gene TRBV6-1; 12 nucleotides line up with TRBD2. The CDR3 has 15 residues. V gave up 6 bases and J gave up 5 bases; unmatched junction bases: 5. Germline V lookup: CDR1 MNHNS, CDR2 SASEGT. Here the CDR3 DNA reads TGTGCCAGCAGGGCTAGCGGGAGGGCCGACAATGAGCAGTTCTTC. Encoded protein: CASRASGRADNEQFF.

The chain couples TRBV5-1 to TRBJ1-1; the D gene is possibly TRBD1 (5 bases). V shed 4 bases and J shed 6 bases, with 10 bases lying between them. This CDR3 is 12 amino acids long. Per the germline V gene, CDR1 is SGHRS and CDR2 is YFSETQ. The CDR3 here is CASSPEGSEAFF. Here the CDR3 DNA reads TGCGCCAGCAGCCCAGAGGGGTCTGAAGCTTTCTTT. Full variable domain (missing parts from reference TRBV5-1 and TRBJ1-1): KAGVTQTPRYLIKTRGQQVTLSCSPISGHRSVSWYQQTPGQGLQFLFEYFSETQRNKGNFPGRFSGRQFSNSRSEMNVSTLELGDSALYLCASSPEGSEAFFGQGTRLTVV.

J is TRBJ2-2 and V is TRBV5-1; weak D call: TRBD1 (6 bases). CDR1 is SGHRS, CDR2 YFSETQ, per germline. This CDR3 region has 15 residues. The ends were cut back, 4 bases at V and 6 bases at J, with 16 bases in the middle. The CDR3 region is CASSQTQGFAGELFF. The CDR3 nucleotides are TGCGCCAGCAGCCAGACGCAGGGGTTCGCCGGGGAGCTGTTTTTT. The whole variable domain, remainder taken from reference TRBV5-1 and TRBJ2-2, is KAGVTQTPRYLIKTRGQQVTLSCSPISGHRSVSWYQQTPGQGLQFLFEYFSETQRNKGNFPGRFSGRQFSNSRSEMNVSTLELGDSALYLCASSQTQGFAGELFFGEGSRLTVL.

The V and J genes are TRBV30 and TRBJ1-4, with D possibly matching TRBD1 (5 bases). CDR3 size: 15 residues. The germline V gene has CDR1 GTSNPN and CDR2 SVGIG (reference sequence). Trimming pared 4 bases from V and 7 bases from J, leaving 19 bases between. The CDR3 nucleotides are TGTGCCTGGACGCCAGGGACGGGAGTAATTGAAAAACTGTTTTTT. This encodes CAWTPGTGVIEKLFF.

V and J are TRBV7-6 and TRBJ2-7; 7 bases fit TRBD1. CDR3 length: 13 amino acids. Germline loops: CDR1 SGHVS, CDR2 FNYEAQ. The V gene end was trimmed by 1 base and the J gene end by 6 bases; junction bases not matched to a gene: 3. The CDR3 reads CASSLEQGSEQYF. The CDR3 DNA reads TGTGCCAGCAGCTTAGAACAGGGGTCCGAGCAGTACTTC. Looking up the rest from reference TRBV7-6 and TRBJ2-7 gives the full variable domain: GAGVSQSPRYKVTKRGQDVALRCDPISGHVSLYWYRQALGQGPEFLTYFNYEAQQDKSGLPNDRFSAERPEGSISTLTIQRTEQRDSAMYRCASSLEQGSEQYFGPGTRLTVT.

This sequence joins TRBV19 and TRBJ1-2; TRBD1 matches 7 bases. Trimming removed 3 bases from V and 3 bases from J; junction bases left unmatched: 1. This CDR3 region has 13 residues. The germline V gene has CDR1 LNHDA and CDR2 SQIVND (reference sequence). The CDR3 sequence: CASSIGQDYGYTF. The CDR3 DNA reads TGTGCCAGTAGTATTGGACAGGACTATGGCTACACCTTC.

The V and J genes are TRBV28 and TRBJ1-1; D gene unclear. Trimming shortened V by 8 bases and J by 1 base, and 8 bases separated the two germline ends. The CDR3 has 12 amino acids. The germline CDR1 and CDR2 sequences are MDHEN and SYDVKM. CDR3 loop: CASGMGNTEAFF. The DNA of the CDR3 is TGTGCCAGCGGGATGGGGAACACTGAAGCTTTCTTT.

CDR3 sequence: CASRSPGRFGEQYF. The CDR3, as DNA: TGTGCCAGCCGGTCCCCGGGCAGGTTTGGCGAGCAGTACTTC. The rearrangement uses TRBV7-9 and TRBJ2-7, with no clear D. V was shortened by 8 bases and J by 6 bases, with 20 bases between the two germline ends. The germline V gene encodes CDR1 SEHNR and CDR2 FQNEAQ (reference sequence). The CDR3 contains 14 residues.

The rearrangement joins TRBV15 to TRBJ1-5; tentatively, D is TRBD1 (5 bases). CDR1 and CDR2 (germline): LNHNV, YYDKDF (reference sequence). Trimming took 3 bases from V and 3 from J, leaving 9 bases between them. The CDR3 length is 14 residues. This chain's CDR3 is CATSRGQDNQPQHF. In nucleotides, the CDR3 is TGTGCCACCAGCAGGGGGCAGGACAATCAGCCCCAGCATTTT.

There are a few counts of this clone. V usage is TRBV6-1 and J usage is TRBJ1-2; D perhaps matches TRBD1 (6 bases). There are 16 residues in the CDR3. Germline V CDR1 and CDR2: MNHNS, SASEGT. With 1 base removed from V and 1 base from J, the gap between germline ends came to 13 bases. As DNA, the CDR3 is TGTGCCAGCAGTGAAGGGGCAGGGACAAATAACTATGGCTACACCTTC. This gives the protein CASSEGAGTNNYGYTF.

The chain is built from TRBV19 and TRBJ2-7, with D possibly TRBD1 on 5 matching bases. From germline, CDR1 is LNHDA and CDR2 SQIVND (reference sequence). The CDR3 has 15 residues. V shed 6 bases and J shed 3 bases, with 18 bases lying between them. The CDR3 DNA reads TGTGCCAGTAGCGAATCAGGGTCCCCTTACTACGAGCAGTACTTC. Protein sequence: CASSESGSPYYEQYF.

The chain's CDR3 is CASSPTGTGEQYEQYF. The CDR3, as DNA: TGTGCCAGCAGCCCAACCGGGACAGGGGAACAGTACGAGCAGTACTTC. The chain employs TRBV5-6 and TRBJ2-7; 10 bases map to TRBD1. Trimming removed 4 bases from V and 4 bases from J; junction bases left unmatched: 11. CDR3 length equals 16 residues. Germline CDR1 reads SGHDT; CDR2 reads YYEEEE.

This clone appeared a few times. V gene TRBV18 combines with J gene TRBJ1-1; D unclear. V was clipped by 3 bases and J by 3 bases, with 8 bases between them. The CDR3 has 13 amino acids. Germline V CDR1 and CDR2: KGHSH, LQKENI. The CDR3 DNA is TGTGCCAGCTCACCTTCCGTAGACACTGAAGCTTTCTTT. Protein product: CASSPSVDTEAFF.

This clone was observed once. The gene calls are TRBV7-8 and TRBJ1-1, with D unresolved. This CDR3 is built from 16 residues. Germline V gene sequence: CDR1 SGHVS, CDR2 FQNEAQ. V lost 6 bases and J lost 1, with 18 bases in between. The CDR3 protein is CASRTSEEARNTEAFF. The CDR3, as DNA: TGTGCCAGCAGAACCTCGGAGGAGGCTAGGAACACTGAAGCTTTCTTT.

This chain connects TRBV5-1 to TRBJ2-5, with D possibly matching TRBD2 (5 bases). The CDR3 has 15 amino acids. CDR1 is SGHRS, CDR2 YFSETQ, per germline. V lost 1 base to trimming and J lost 4 bases, with 14 bases between them. This chain's CDR3 is CASSLFNPGGETQYF. The CDR3 DNA reads as TGCGCCAGCAGCTTGTTTAACCCCGGAGGAGAGACCCAGTACTTC.

The chain is built from TRBV7-2 and TRBJ2-4, with D perhaps assigned TRBD1 or TRBD2 (5 bases each). Germline V gene data show CDR1 as SGHTA and CDR2 as FQGNSA. This CDR3 contains 16 residues. Trimming removed 2 bases from V and 0 bases from J, with 11 bases in between. The CDR3 DNA is TGTGCCAGCAGCTTACAGGGAGCGATAGCCAAAAACATTCAGTACTTC. It yields the protein CASSLQGAIAKNIQYF.

J is TRBJ1-1 and V is TRBV5-1; 7 bases map to TRBD1. This CDR3 contains 13 residues. The junction had 3 bases not matched to a gene; V was cut back by 3 bases and J by 4 bases. Germline V gene sequence: CDR1 SGHRS, CDR2 YFSETQ. CDR3 protein: CASSWDSGTEAFF. The CDR3 nucleotides are TGCGCCAGCAGCTGGGACAGCGGCACTGAAGCTTTCTTT.

This clone was counted a single time. This chain links TRBV5-1 with TRBJ2-7, with a tentative D call TRBD1 (5 bases). The CDR3 is 14 residues long. Trimming took 1 base from V and 5 from J, leaving 13 bases between them. The V gene's germline CDR1 is SGHRS and CDR2 YFSETQ. For the CDR3, the DNA is TGCGCCAGCAGCTTGTCCGACAGTAGAAACGAGCAGTACTTC. Its translation is CASSLSDSRNEQYF.

This rearrangement joins TRBV28 to TRBJ1-5, with D hard to call. Germline CDR1 is MDHEN and CDR2 is SYDVKM. CDR3 length equals 11 residues. V was cut by 6 bases and J by 4 bases, with 4 bases left in between. DNA of the CDR3: TGTGCCAGCAGCGAAAATCAGCCCCAGCATTTT. It specifies CASSENQPQHF.

This chain joins TRBV28 and TRBJ2-7; D unclear. In germline, CDR1 is MDHEN, CDR2 SYDVKM. Trimming took 5 bases from V and 2 from J, leaving 10 bases between them. This CDR3 is built from 13 residues. The DNA for the CDR3 is TGTGCCAGCAGTCCCTACGAAACCTACGAGCAGTACTTC. It is translated as CASSPYETYEQYF.

This clone has a handful of counts. V usage is TRBV25-1 and J usage is TRBJ1-2, with TRBD1 as a possible D gene (5 bases). The germline CDR1 and CDR2 sequences are MGHDK and SYGVNS. This CDR3 region has 11 residues. V was clipped by 4 bases and J by 8 bases, with 8 bases between them. The CDR3 DNA sequence: TGTGCCAGCAGTGGAGGGGTCGGCTACACCTTC. Protein product: CASSGGVGYTF.